The 23 T cell receptor beta chains below were found in one sample sequenced in a study of cytomegalovirus exposure and HLA in healthy donors. Repertoires were generated with immunoSEQ multiplex PCR, while TCRdb's copy carries only in-frame clones and drops some. This sample has approximately 110,000 clones; 70% to 90% occur once, and the top ten carry 4%. The sequenced material came from PBMCs. These receptors all come from a young woman in good health and CMV-seropositive.

The chain carries TRBV28 and TRBJ1-2, with 11 bases fitting TRBD1. Germline V CDR1 and CDR2: MDHEN, SYDVKM. Unmatched junction bases numbered 12, after V lost 5 bases and J lost 13 bases. CDR3 length equals 14 residues. The DNA for the CDR3 is TGTGCCAGCAGTATTGGACAGGGGGCCTTTTCGGGCACCTTC. Amino acids: CASSIGQGAFSGTF.

This clone was detected only a few times. The chain uses TRBV28 and TRBJ2-6; TRBD1 matches at 8 bases. This CDR3 spans 15 amino acids. Germline CDR1 is MDHEN and CDR2 is SYDVKM. With V trimmed by 5 bases and J by 2 bases, 2 bases remained unmatched. The CDR3 protein is CASSTRGPGANVLTF. The DNA for the CDR3 is TGTGCCAGCAGTACCAGGGGGCCTGGGGCCAACGTCCTGACTTTC.

The J gene is TRBJ1-2, the V gene TRBV2; TRBD1 is a possible D gene (6 bases). CDR1 is SNHLY and CDR2 is FYNNEI in the germline V gene. The CDR3 is 14 residues long. Trimming took 5 bases from V and 8 from J, leaving 18 bases between them. CDR3 sequence (DNA): TGTGCCAGCAGTAGTCCGGGACAAGCTCTCGGCTACACCTTC. It encodes CASSSPGQALGYTF.

The rearrangement links TRBV28 to TRBJ2-3; 11 nucleotides agree with TRBD2. The length of the CDR3 is 14 residues. The junction had 2 bases not matched to a gene; V was cut back by 8 bases and J by 1 base. Germline-derived CDR1 and CDR2 are MDHEN and SYDVKM. The CDR3 here is CASGTSGRTDTQYF. The CDR3 DNA reads as TGTGCCAGCGGGACTAGCGGCCGCACAGATACGCAGTATTTT.

The chain is built from TRBV15 and TRBJ2-7; the D is unclear. Germline V gene sequence: CDR1 LNHNV, CDR2 YYDKDF (reference sequence). V was shortened by 1 base and J by 2 bases, with 18 bases between the two germline ends. This CDR3 is built from 17 residues. The CDR3 DNA sequence: TGTGCCACCAGCAGAGTATGGCATCATCCAGTGGCCTACGAGCAGTACTTC. It specifies CATSRVWHHPVAYEQYF.

This chain links TRBV25-1 with TRBJ2-1, with TRBD2 as a possible D gene (6 bases). CDR3 length: 11 residues. Germline CDR1 and CDR2: MGHDK and SYGVNS. Trimming removed 8 bases at V and 9 bases at J, with 11 bases between. The CDR3 spells CASHHGGEQFF. CDR3 nucleotides: TGTGCCAGCCATCACGGGGGTGAGCAGTTCTTC.

The chain employs TRBV18 and TRBJ2-2; 7 nucleotides line up with TRBD2. The germline V gene has CDR1 KGHSH and CDR2 LQKENI. There are 14 residues in the CDR3. After removal of 5 bases from V and 1 base from J, the junction contained 1 base not matched to a gene. In DNA, the CDR3 is TGTGCCAGCTCAACTAGCGTGAACACCGGGGAGCTGTTTTTT. Its translation: CASSTSVNTGELFF.

Only one count was recorded for this clone. This chain joins TRBV6-1 and TRBJ2-3; maybe TRBD1 (6 bases). Trimming pared 6 bases from V and 2 bases from J, leaving 9 bases between. In germline, CDR1 is MNHNS, CDR2 SASEGT. This CDR3 region has 13 residues. The CDR3 DNA reads as TGTGCCAGCAGAGACAGGTTCACAGATACGCAGTATTTT. It specifies CASRDRFTDTQYF.

The chain is built from TRBV2 and TRBJ2-3; the match to TRBD2 covers 7 bases. The germline CDR1 and CDR2 sequences are SNHLY and FYNNEI. V shed 6 bases and J 2 bases; nucleotides not matched to a gene: 8. This CDR3 has 15 residues. The CDR3 spells CASRYGRGVTDTQYF. The CDR3 DNA is TGTGCCAGCAGATATGGGAGGGGCGTCACAGATACGCAGTATTTT.

The chain links TRBV14 to TRBJ1-6, with D possibly TRBD1 on 6 matching bases. Trimming shortened V by 1 base and J by 4 bases, and 11 bases separated the two germline ends. The germline CDR1 and CDR2 sequences are SGHDN and FVKESK. This CDR3 comprises 16 residues. DNA for the CDR3: TGTGCCAGCAGCCAAGTCCAGGGGCGTTATAATTCACCCCTCCACTTT. Its translation is CASSQVQGRYNSPLHF. Combining the CDR3 with reference TRBV14 and TRBJ1-6 gives the whole variable domain EAGVTQFPSHSVIEKGQTVTLRCDPISGHDNLYWYRRVMGKEIKFLLHFVKESKQDESGMPNNRFLAERTGGTYSTLKVQPAELEDSGVYFCASSQVQGRYNSPLHFGNGTRLTVT.

The genes are TRBV11-2 and TRBJ2-7; D is ambiguous. Looked up from germline, CDR1 is SGHAT and CDR2 is FQNNGV. V lost 0 bases and J 4 bases, leaving 7 bases between the germline ends. CDR3 length: 13 residues. The CDR3 here is CASSLDMRYEQYF. CDR3 nucleotide sequence: TGTGCCAGCAGCTTAGATATGAGGTACGAGCAGTACTTC.

This chain connects TRBV5-1 to TRBJ2-7, with 7 bases matching TRBD1. The V and J ends lost 8 bases and 2 bases, in that order; junction bases with no gene match: 10. Germline assignment: CDR1 SGHRS and CDR2 YFSETQ. The CDR3 is 14 residues long. The CDR3 sequence: CASTAWDRPYEQYF. DNA of the CDR3: TGCGCCAGTACCGCCTGGGACAGACCCTACGAGCAGTACTTC.

This chain links TRBV28 with TRBJ1-4; TRBD1 matches at 11 bases. Germline V gives CDR1 MDHEN, CDR2 SYDVKM. The CDR3 contains 16 residues. Losses at the gene ends were 1 base for V and 7 bases for J; bases not matched to a gene: 5. CDR3 in amino acids: CASSLFSGQGGEKLFF. The CDR3 region has the DNA TGTGCCAGCAGTTTATTCTCGGGACAGGGGGGTGAAAAACTGTTTTTT.

This clone turned up a few times. The chain joins TRBV28 to TRBJ2-7, with D perhaps matching TRBD2 (6 bases). V lost 9 bases and J lost 2, with 17 bases in between. The CDR3 extends over 14 amino acids. The V gene's germline CDR1 is MDHEN and CDR2 SYDVKM. The CDR3 region is CASKTGTLTYEQYF. In DNA, the CDR3 is TGTGCCAGTAAGACCGGGACTTTGACCTACGAGCAGTACTTC.

This chain joins TRBV4-1 and TRBJ1-1; a possible D gene is TRBD1 (5 bases). CDR3 length: 16 residues. Trimming took off 1 base at V and 3 bases at J, with 15 bases between the two ends. CDR1 and CDR2 (germline): MGHRA, YSYEKL. CDR3 nucleotides: TGCGCCAGCAGCCAAGCGGGGGGACTACTCGACACTGAAGCTTTCTTT. It specifies CASSQAGGLLDTEAFF.

This clone was counted a single time. This chain links TRBV6-5 with TRBJ2-7; D is possibly TRBD2 (6 bases). Trimming left V 2 bases short and J 3 bases short, with 11 bases between. This CDR3 comprises 14 residues. The germline CDR1 and CDR2 sequences are MNHEY and SVGAGI. This chain's CDR3 is CASSYEAGSYEQYF. CDR3 nucleotides: TGTGCCAGCAGTTACGAGGCGGGGAGCTACGAGCAGTACTTC.

This clone was counted a few times. The chain links TRBV28 to TRBJ2-7, with 7 bases that match TRBD1. The CDR3 contains 14 residues. V trimming: 7 bases; J trimming: 6 bases; junction bases outside the gene matches: 12. CDR1 and CDR2 from the germline V gene are MDHEN and SYDVKM. The CDR3 loop reads CASTKTGLVREQYF. The CDR3 nucleotides are TGTGCCAGCACCAAGACAGGGTTAGTGCGCGAGCAGTACTTC.

The chain couples TRBV11-2 to TRBJ2-3; 8 bases line up with TRBD2. Germline V gene data show CDR1 as SGHAT and CDR2 as FQNNGV. With 2 bases clipped from V and 2 bases from J, the junction kept 6 bases outside the gene matches. This CDR3 spans 16 amino acids. This CDR3 is CASSLLPSGYTDTQYF. DNA for the CDR3: TGTGCCAGCAGCTTACTTCCTAGCGGGTACACAGATACGCAGTATTTT.

This rearrangement joins TRBV10-3 to TRBJ1-5, with TRBD1 matching over 9 bases. This CDR3 region has 15 residues. Germline CDR1 and CDR2: ENHRY and SYGVKD. V was pared by 4 bases and J by 5 bases, with 6 bases of the junction left unmatched. The DNA of the CDR3 is TGTGCCATCAGTGGTAGGACAGGGGACGATCAGCCCCAGCATTTT. This encodes CAISGRTGDDQPQHF.

The V gene is TRBV9, the J gene TRBJ1-4; D may be TRBD1 (5 bases). There are 12 residues in the CDR3. Trimming took off 2 bases at V and 17 bases at J, with 16 bases between the two ends. Per germline, CDR1 SGDLS and CDR2 YYNGEE. The DNA for the CDR3 is TGTGCCAGCAGCGTCGTGCGGGGGGAGGGTTTTTTT. This gives the protein CASSVVRGEGFF.

This clone was seen a handful of times. This sequence joins TRBV9 and TRBJ1-4, with 8 bases matching TRBD1. Germline V gene data show CDR1 as SGDLS and CDR2 as YYNGEE. Germline trimming cut 3 bases from V and 5 bases from J; bases unmatched to any gene: 6. The CDR3 sequence is 15 residues long. CDR3 loop: CASSAYRDRNEKLFF. The CDR3, as DNA: TGTGCCAGCAGCGCGTACCGGGACAGGAATGAAAAACTGTTTTTT.

This clone was detected only once. The chain couples TRBV9 to TRBJ2-3; 7 positions match TRBD2. Germline loops: CDR1 SGDLS, CDR2 YYNGEE. Trimming took 7 bases from V and 2 from J; bases not matched to a gene: 1. This CDR3 has 12 residues. CDR3 nucleotide sequence: TGTGCCAGCGGGGGGGACACAGATACGCAGTATTTT. Residues: CASGGDTDTQYF.

This clone was counted a few times. The V call is TRBV29-1, the J call TRBJ2-1; TRBD2 matches at 7 bases. The junction had 7 bases not matched to a gene; V was cut back by 8 bases and J by 9 bases. This CDR3 contains 11 residues. Germline V gene lookup returns CDR1 SQVTM and CDR2 ANQGSEA. In DNA, the CDR3 is TGCAGCTCCCGGGTAGCGGGTGAGCAGTTCTTC. Translation: CSSRVAGEQFF.